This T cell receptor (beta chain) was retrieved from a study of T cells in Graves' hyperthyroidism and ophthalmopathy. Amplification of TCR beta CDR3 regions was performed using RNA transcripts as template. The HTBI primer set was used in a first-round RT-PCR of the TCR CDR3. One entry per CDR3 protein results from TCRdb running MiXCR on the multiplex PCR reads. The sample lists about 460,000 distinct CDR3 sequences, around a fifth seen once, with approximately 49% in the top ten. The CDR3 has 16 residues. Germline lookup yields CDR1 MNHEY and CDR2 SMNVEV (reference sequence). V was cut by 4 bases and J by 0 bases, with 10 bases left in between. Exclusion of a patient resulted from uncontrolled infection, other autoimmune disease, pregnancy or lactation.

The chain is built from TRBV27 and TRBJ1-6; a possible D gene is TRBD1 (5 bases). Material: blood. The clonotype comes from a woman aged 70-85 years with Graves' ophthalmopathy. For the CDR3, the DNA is TGTGCCAGCAGTTCTCCGAGGGGCTCCTATAATTCACCCCTCCACTTT. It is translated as CASSSPRGSYNSPLHF.